The rows below give T cell receptor beta chains drawn from one sample of a study of cytomegalovirus exposure and HLA in healthy donors. TCRdb keeps only in-frame clones here, not all; method: immunoSEQ multiplex PCR. This sample has more than 150,000 clones; less than 80% occur once, and the top ten carry 1.5% to 2%. Sequences were obtained from PBMCs. All receptors derive from a young man in good health and CMV-seronegative. CDR3s include the opening cysteine and the closing phenylalanine or tryptophan. A D gene is named only where the DNA matches it firmly. Clone size is not always given. Where it is, it says once, few, many or a class for expanded clones.

TRBD1 TRBJ2-2 TRBV29-1 . CSVKAVQGDYTGELFF TGCAGCGTTAAAGCAGTACAGGGGGATTACACCGGGGAGCTGTTTTTT
. TRBJ1-1 TRBV14 . CASSQDRSGGAFF TGTGCCAGCAGCCAAGATAGGTCGGGTGGAGCTTTCTTT
TRBD2 TRBJ2-1 TRBV9 . CASSVGSGGGGEQFF TGTGCCAGCAGCGTAGGGAGCGGGGGAGGAGGTGAGCAGTTCTTC
TRBD2 TRBJ2-6 TRBV19 . CASRTGGSGANVLTF TGTGCCAGTAGGACGGGGGGCTCTGGGGCCAACGTCCTGACTTTC
. TRBJ1-3 TRBV4-1 . CASSQGHRAGNTIYF TGCGCCAGCAGCCAAGGCCACAGGGCTGGAAACACCATATATTTT
TRBD1 TRBJ2-2 TRBV11-2 . CASSPTTGATNTGELFF TGTGCCAGCAGCCCCACGACAGGGGCGACGAACACCGGGGAGCTGTTTTTT
TRBD2 TRBJ2-1 TRBV30 . CAWSGLGGGNEQFF TGTGCCTGGAGTGGGTTAGGCGGGGGAAATGAGCAGTTCTTC
TRBD1 TRBJ1-2 TRBV30 . CAWSIQGALGYGYTF TGTGCCTGGTCCATACAGGGGGCGCTGGGCTATGGCTACACCTTC
. TRBJ1-2 TRBV4-1 . CASSPDVGGIGYTF TGCGCCAGCAGCCCGGATGTGGGGGGGATTGGCTACACCTTC
. TRBJ1-2 TRBV5-1 . CASSLLRQGGGYTF TGCGCCAGCAGCTTGTTACGGCAGGGAGGCGGCTACACCTTC
TRBD1 TRBJ1-2 TRBV19 once CASNPGQGRHFYGYTF TGTGCCAGCAATCCGGGACAGGGCCGACACTTCTATGGCTACACCTTC
TRBD1 TRBJ1-5 TRBV18 few CASSPGTGGQPQHF TGTGCCAGCTCACCTGGGACAGGCGGTCAGCCCCAGCATTTT
TRBD1 TRBJ1-6 TRBV6-5 . CASSYFAGTDNSPLHF TGTGCCAGCAGTTACTTCGCCGGGACAGATAATTCACCCCTCCACTTT
. TRBJ1-1 TRBV4-1 few CASSQVRVPEAFF TGCGCCAGCAGCCAAGTACGGGTGCCTGAAGCTTTCTTT
. TRBJ2-2 TRBV10-3 . CAISEWQTSTGELFF TGTGCCATCAGTGAGTGGCAGACTTCCACCGGGGAGCTGTTTTTT
. TRBJ1-2 TRBV30 few CAWSVSITTNYGYTF TGTGCCTGGAGTGTAAGCATAACGACTAACTATGGCTACACCTTC
. TRBJ1-1 TRBV9 . CASSVTMGPMNTEAFF TGTGCCAGCAGCGTTACTATGGGGCCTATGAACACTGAAGCTTTCTTT
. TRBJ2-5 TRBV9 . CASNERGGATQYF TGTGCCAGCAACGAGAGGGGCGGGGCGACCCAGTACTTC
TRBD1 TRBJ2-5 TRBV5-1 . CASRAGTGAARETQYF TGCGCCAGCAGGGCCGGGACAGGGGCGGCCAGGGAGACCCAGTACTTC
. TRBJ1-4 TRBV28 . CASNTVEGNEKLFF TGTGCCAGCAATACAGTTGAGGGTAATGAAAAACTGTTTTTT
. TRBJ2-7 TRBV9 . CASSVGAGREQYF TGTGCCAGCAGCGTAGGAGCAGGGCGTGAGCAGTACTTC
TRBD2 TRBJ2-5 TRBV10-3 . CAISLGLAYGFGETQYF TGTGCCATCAGTCTCGGACTAGCATACGGGTTTGGGGAGACCCAGTACTTC
. TRBJ2-3 TRBV27 . CASSLLRETDTQYF TGTGCCAGCAGTTTATTGCGGGAAACAGATACGCAGTATTTT
. TRBJ1-6 TRBV18 . CASSPPSGNPSYNSPLHF TGTGCCAGCTCACCACCGTCGGGAAACCCCTCCTATAATTCACCCCTCCACTTT
. TRBJ1-2 TRBV5-1 . CASGPGGASSRYGYTF TGCGCCAGCGGTCCCGGGGGGGCCTCGTCTCGGTATGGCTACACCTTC
. TRBJ1-5 TRBV25-1 . CASRETGSNQPQHF TGTGCCAGCAGGGAAACAGGGTCTAATCAGCCCCAGCATTTT
TRBD2 TRBJ2-7 TRBV7-9 few CASSPPGGGPSSYEQYF TGTGCCAGCAGCCCTCCGGGAGGGGGGCCGAGCTCCTACGAGCAGTACTTC
. TRBJ2-2 TRBV27 once CASSFGGGGTTGELFF TGTGCCAGCAGTTTCGGCGGGGGCGGGACCACCGGGGAGCTGTTTTTT
TRBD1 TRBJ2-1 TRBV5-1 . CASSSGTGIANEQFF TGCGCCAGCAGTTCCGGGACAGGTATAGCCAATGAGCAGTTCTTC
. TRBJ2-5 TRBV9 . CASSGTREKTQYF TGTGCCAGCAGCGGGACCAGGGAAAAGACCCAGTACTTC
TRBD2 TRBJ2-2 TRBV6-1 . CASSALAGSNTGELFF TGTGCCAGCAGTGCCCTAGCGGGGTCGAACACCGGGGAGCTGTTTTTT
TRBD1 TRBJ1-1 TRBV6-1 . CASTLDRVMNTEAFF TGTGCCAGCACCCTAGACAGGGTCATGAACACTGAAGCTTTCTTT
TRBD2 TRBJ2-1 TRBV6-6 . CASSRTSRDEQFF TGTGCCAGCAGTCGGACTAGCCGGGATGAGCAGTTCTTC
. TRBJ1-3 TRBV19 . CASSISPGAAGNTIYF TGTGCCAGTAGTATCAGTCCAGGGGCTGCCGGAAACACCATATATTTT
TRBD2 TRBJ2-3 TRBV7-8 . CASSFDPGTSGGGWTDTQYF TGTGCCAGCAGCTTTGACCCCGGGACTAGCGGGGGTGGGTGGACAGATACGCAGTATTTT
TRBD2 TRBJ2-3 TRBV7-2 few CASSLGFSGVRTQYF TGTGCCAGCAGCTTAGGATTCAGCGGGGTGAGGACGCAGTATTTT
. TRBJ1-2 TRBV28 . CASSFRSTGRNYGYTF TGTGCCAGCAGTTTTCGGTCCACAGGTCGAAACTATGGCTACACCTTC
TRBD1 TRBJ1-2 TRBV6-6 few CASRASTGDLGYGYTF TGTGCCAGCAGGGCCAGTACAGGGGATCTAGGGTATGGCTACACCTTC
TRBD1 TRBJ2-7 TRBV2 . CASSRDRGYEQYF TGTGCCAGCAGCCGGGACAGGGGCTACGAGCAGTACTTC
TRBD1 TRBJ1-2 TRBV6-5 . CASRQGEANYGYTF TGTGCCAGCAGACAGGGGGAAGCTAACTATGGCTACACCTTC
TRBD1 TRBJ1-1 TRBV6-6 . CASRLDRGFTEAFF TGTGCCAGCAGACTTGACAGGGGCTTCACTGAAGCTTTCTTT
. TRBJ2-6 TRBV4-2 few CASSLTALSGANVLTF TGTGCCAGCAGCCTTACAGCCCTCTCTGGGGCCAACGTCCTGACTTTC
TRBD1 TRBJ2-3 TRBV5-4 . CASSLQGAGDTQYF TGTGCCAGCAGCCTGCAGGGGGCCGGGGATACGCAGTATTTT
. TRBJ1-1 TRBV21-1 few CASSWTGILEAFF TGTGCCAGCAGCTGGACAGGGATACTTGAAGCTTTCTTT
. TRBJ1-2 TRBV9 once CASSVAESGGYTF TGTGCCAGCAGCGTAGCAGAATCGGGTGGCTACACCTTC
. TRBJ1-1 TRBV5-1 once CASSLQENTEAFF TGCGCCAGCAGCTTACAGGAAAACACTGAAGCTTTCTTT
TRBD1 TRBJ1-3 TRBV25-1 . CASSGSDRGPGNTIYF TGTGCCAGCAGTGGCAGCGACAGGGGGCCTGGAAACACCATATATTTT
. TRBJ2-1 TRBV5-6 . CASSLAPSSSDEQFF TGTGCCAGCAGCTTGGCCCCCAGTTCCAGCGATGAGCAGTTCTTC
TRBD1 TRBJ2-1 TRBV7-8 . CASSKMTGGYNEQFF TGTGCCAGCAGCAAAATGACAGGGGGGTACAATGAGCAGTTCTTC
. TRBJ2-7 TRBV5-8 . CASSSSGIGYEQYF TGTGCCAGCAGCTCCTCGGGGATAGGCTACGAGCAGTACTTC
. TRBJ2-5 TRBV6-1 . CASRAIETQYF TGTGCCAGCAGAGCCATAGAGACCCAGTACTTC
. TRBJ2-5 TRBV18 . CASSPDLWRRRETQYF TGTGCCAGCTCACCAGATTTATGGAGGCGTCGAGAGACCCAGTACTTC
TRBD2 TRBJ2-5 TRBV5-1 . CASSRTSGGEETQYF TGCGCCAGCAGCCGGACTAGCGGGGGGGAAGAGACCCAGTACTTC
TRBD2 TRBJ2-4 TRBV4-1 . CASSQDPTSGGLAKNIQYF TGCGCCAGCAGCCAAGATCCTACTAGCGGGGGTTTGGCCAAAAACATTCAGTACTTC
TRBD1 TRBJ2-4 TRBV28 . CASRLTGQGNIQYF TGTGCCAGCAGACTTACCGGACAGGGAAACATTCAGTACTTC
. TRBJ1-4 TRBV15 . CATSRDRTGMIEKLFF TGTGCCACCAGCAGAGATCGGACGGGAATGATTGAAAAACTGTTTTTT
TRBD1 TRBJ2-7 TRBV5-1 . CASSWADRGHGGEQYF TGCGCCAGCAGCTGGGCGGACAGGGGTCATGGCGGCGAGCAGTACTTC
TRBD1 TRBJ1-2 TRBV6-6 . CASSWGPGQGHDGYTF TGTGCCAGCAGTTGGGGGCCAGGACAGGGCCATGATGGCTACACCTTC
TRBD2 TRBJ2-3 TRBV27 . CASSVRLAGTQYF TGTGCCAGCAGTGTTAGACTAGCGGGTACGCAGTATTTT